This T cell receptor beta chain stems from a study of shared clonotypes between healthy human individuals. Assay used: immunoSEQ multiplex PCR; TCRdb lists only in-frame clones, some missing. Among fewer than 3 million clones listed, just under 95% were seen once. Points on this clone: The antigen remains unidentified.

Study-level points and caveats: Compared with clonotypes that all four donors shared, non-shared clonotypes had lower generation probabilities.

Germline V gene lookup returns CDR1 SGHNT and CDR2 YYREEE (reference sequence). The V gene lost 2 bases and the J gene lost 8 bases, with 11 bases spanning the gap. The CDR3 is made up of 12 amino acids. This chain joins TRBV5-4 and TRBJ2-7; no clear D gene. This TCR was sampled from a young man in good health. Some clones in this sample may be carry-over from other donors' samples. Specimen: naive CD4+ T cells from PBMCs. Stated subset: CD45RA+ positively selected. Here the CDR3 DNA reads TGTGCCAGCAGCTTTGGAGACTCAAAGCAGTACTTC. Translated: CASSFGDSKQYF. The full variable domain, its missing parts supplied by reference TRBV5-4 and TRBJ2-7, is ETGVTQSPTHLIKTRGQQVTLRCSSQSGHNTVSWYQQALGQGPQFIFQYYREEENGRGNFPPRFSGLQFPNYSSELNVNALELDDSALYLCASSFGDSKQYFGPGTRLTVT.